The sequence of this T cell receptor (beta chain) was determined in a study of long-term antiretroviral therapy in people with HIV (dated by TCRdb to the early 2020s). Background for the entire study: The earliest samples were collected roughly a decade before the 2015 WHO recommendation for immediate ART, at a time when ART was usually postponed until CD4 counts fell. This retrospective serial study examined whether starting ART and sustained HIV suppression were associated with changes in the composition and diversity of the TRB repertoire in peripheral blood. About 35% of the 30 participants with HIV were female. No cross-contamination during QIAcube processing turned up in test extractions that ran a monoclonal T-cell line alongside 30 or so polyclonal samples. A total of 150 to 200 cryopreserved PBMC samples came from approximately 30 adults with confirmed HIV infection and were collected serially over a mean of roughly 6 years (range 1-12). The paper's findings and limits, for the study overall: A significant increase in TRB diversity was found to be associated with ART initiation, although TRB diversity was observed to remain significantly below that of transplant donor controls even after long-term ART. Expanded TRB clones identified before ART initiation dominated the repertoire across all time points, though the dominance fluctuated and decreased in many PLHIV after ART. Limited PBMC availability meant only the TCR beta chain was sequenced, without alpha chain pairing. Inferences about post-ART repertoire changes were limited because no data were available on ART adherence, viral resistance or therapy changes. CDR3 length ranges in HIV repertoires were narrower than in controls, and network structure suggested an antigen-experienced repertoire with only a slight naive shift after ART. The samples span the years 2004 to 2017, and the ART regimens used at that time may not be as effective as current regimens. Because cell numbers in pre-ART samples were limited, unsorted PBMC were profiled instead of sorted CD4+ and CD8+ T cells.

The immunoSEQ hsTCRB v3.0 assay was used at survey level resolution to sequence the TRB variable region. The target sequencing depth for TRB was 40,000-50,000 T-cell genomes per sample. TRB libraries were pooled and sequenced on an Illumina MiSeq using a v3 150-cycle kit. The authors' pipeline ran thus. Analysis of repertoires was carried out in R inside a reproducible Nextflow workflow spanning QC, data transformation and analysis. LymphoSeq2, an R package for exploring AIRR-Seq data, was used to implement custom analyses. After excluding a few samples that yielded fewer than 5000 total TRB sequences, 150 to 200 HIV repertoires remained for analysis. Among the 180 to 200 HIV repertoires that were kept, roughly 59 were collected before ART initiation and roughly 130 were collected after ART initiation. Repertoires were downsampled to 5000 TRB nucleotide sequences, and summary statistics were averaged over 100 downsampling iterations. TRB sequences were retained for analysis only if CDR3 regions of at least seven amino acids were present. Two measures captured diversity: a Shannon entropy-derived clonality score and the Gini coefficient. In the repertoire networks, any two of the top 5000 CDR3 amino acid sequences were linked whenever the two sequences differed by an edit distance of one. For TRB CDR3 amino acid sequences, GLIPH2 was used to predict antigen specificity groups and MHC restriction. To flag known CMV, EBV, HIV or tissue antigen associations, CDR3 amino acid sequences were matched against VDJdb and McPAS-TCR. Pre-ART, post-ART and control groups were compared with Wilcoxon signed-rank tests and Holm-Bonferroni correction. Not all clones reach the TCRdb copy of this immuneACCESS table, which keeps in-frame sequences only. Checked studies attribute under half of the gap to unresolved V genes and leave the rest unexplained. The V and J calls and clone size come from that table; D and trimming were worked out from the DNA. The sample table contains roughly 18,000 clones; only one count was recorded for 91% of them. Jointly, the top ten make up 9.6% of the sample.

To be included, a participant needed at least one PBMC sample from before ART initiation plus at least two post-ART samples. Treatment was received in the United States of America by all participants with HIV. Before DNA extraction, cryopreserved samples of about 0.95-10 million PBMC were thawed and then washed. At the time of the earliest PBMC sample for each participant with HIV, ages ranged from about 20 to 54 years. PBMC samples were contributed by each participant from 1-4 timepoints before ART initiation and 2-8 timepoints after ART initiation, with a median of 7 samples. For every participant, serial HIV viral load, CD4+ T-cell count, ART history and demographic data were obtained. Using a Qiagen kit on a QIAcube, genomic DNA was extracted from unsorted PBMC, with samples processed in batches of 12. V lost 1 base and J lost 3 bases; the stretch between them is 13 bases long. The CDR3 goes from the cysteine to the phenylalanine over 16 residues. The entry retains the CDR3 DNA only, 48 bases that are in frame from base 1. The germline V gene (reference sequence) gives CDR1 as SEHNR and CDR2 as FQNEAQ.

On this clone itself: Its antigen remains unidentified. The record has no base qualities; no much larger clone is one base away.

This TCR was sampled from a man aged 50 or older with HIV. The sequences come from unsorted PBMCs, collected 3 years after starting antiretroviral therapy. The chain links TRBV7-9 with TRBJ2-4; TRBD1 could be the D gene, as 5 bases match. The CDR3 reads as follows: CASSLEGEGDKNIQYF. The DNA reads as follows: TGTGCCAGCAGCTTAGAAGGGGAAGGGGACAAAAACATTCAGTACTTC.